The sequence of this T cell receptor beta chain was determined in a study of control samples from healthy donors and cancer patients. The data were produced by immunoSEQ multiplex PCR, yet TCRdb's version contains in-frame clones alone and is incomplete. The table lists about 61,000 clones, almost 90% of them singletons, with around 5.9% in the top ten. After removal of 8 bases from V and 2 bases from J, the junction contained 5 bases not matched to a gene. The CDR3 has 13 residues. The germline V gene has CDR1 SGHNT and CDR2 YENEEA. The clonotype originates from a man aged 55 to 70 with colorectal cancer. The gene calls are TRBV11-3 and TRBJ2-7; TRBD1 agrees at 8 bases. Sequenced material: PBMCs. In DNA, the CDR3 is TGTGCCAGCGGTGCAGGGGGCCCCTACGAGCAGTACTTC. Protein: CASGAGGPYEQYF.